A single T cell receptor (beta chain) is shown here with its context. Its antigen is not known. The data derive from a study of sequential checkpoint blockade in melanoma. Findings and caveats of the study: Clinical benefit was about 30 times likelier when tumor T-cell fraction and clonality increased.

Treatment indicated: randomized to nivolumab then ipilimumab (arm A) or the reverse (arm B). Using immunoSEQ multiplex PCR, the repertoire was profiled, and TCRdb retains in-frame clones only, with some absent. Of around 7,000 clones in the sample, 20% were seen once. This TCR was recovered from a human donor with melanoma. The source material was tumor tissue (inferred from file names), sampled from a patient given nivolumab and ipilimumab in sequence.

CDR3 DNA: TGTGCCTGGAGTGTAGGGGGCGGGGTTGCTGGAAACACCATATATTTT. It encodes CAWSVGGGVAGNTIYF. The chain is built from TRBV30 and TRBJ1-3; 7 bases match TRBD1. CDR1 is GTSNPN, CDR2 SVGIG, per germline (reference sequence). J was trimmed by 2 bases and V by 0 bases; bases with no gene match: 7. The CDR3 sequence is 16 residues long. Supplemented by reference TRBV30 and TRBJ1-3, the full variable domain reads SQTIHQWPATLVQPVGSPLSLECTVEGTSNPNLYWYRQAAGRGLQLLFYSVGIGQISSEVPQNLSASRPQDRQFILSSKKLLLSDSGFYLCAWSVGGGVAGNTIYFGEGSWLTVV.